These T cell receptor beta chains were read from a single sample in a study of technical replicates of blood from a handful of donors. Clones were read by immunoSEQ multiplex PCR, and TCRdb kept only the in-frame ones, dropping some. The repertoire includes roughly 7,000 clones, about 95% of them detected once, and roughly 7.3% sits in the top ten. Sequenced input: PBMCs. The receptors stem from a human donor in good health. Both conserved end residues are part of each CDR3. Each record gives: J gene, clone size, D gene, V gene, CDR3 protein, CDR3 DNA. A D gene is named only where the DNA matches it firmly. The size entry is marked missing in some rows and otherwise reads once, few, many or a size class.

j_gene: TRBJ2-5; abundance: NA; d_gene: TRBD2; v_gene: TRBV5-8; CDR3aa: CASSLEGTTSPHF; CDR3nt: TGTGCCAGCAGCTTGGAAGGGACTACAAGTCCCCACTTC
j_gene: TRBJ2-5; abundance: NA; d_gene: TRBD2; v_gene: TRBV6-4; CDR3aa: CARPPLRGGLGETQYF; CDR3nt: TGTGCCAGACCCCCACTCCGGGGAGGGTTGGGTGAGACCCAGTACTTC
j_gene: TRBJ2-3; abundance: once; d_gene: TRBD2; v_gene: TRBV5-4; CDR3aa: CASSHALLAASTDTQYF; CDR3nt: TGTGCCAGCAGCCATGCCTTACTAGCGGCTAGCACAGATACGCAGTATTTT
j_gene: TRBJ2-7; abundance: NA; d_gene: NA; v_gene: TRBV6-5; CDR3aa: CASSTYGPGSYEQYF; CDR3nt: TGTGCCAGCAGTACCTATGGCCCGGGATCGTACGAGCAGTACTTC
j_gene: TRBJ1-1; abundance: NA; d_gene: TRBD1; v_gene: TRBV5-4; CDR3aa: CASSGSGGGLMNTEAFF; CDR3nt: TGTGCCAGCAGCGGATCAGGGGGCGGACTTATGAACACTGAAGCTTTCTTT
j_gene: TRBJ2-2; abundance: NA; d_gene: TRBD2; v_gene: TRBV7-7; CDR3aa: CASSLDSGSTAGELFF; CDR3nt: TGTGCCAGCAGCTTAGACAGCGGGAGTACGGCCGGGGAGCTGTTTTTT
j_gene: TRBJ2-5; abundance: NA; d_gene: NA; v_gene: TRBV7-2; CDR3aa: CASSRTSRETQYF; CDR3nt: TGTGCCAGCAGCCGTACTAGCAGGGAGACCCAGTACTTC
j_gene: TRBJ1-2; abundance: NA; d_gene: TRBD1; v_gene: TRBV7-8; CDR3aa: CASSPKGTAYGYTF; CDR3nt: TGTGCCAGCAGCCCGAAAGGGACAGCCTATGGCTACACCTTC
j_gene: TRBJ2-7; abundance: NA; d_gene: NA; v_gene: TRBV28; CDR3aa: CASSFGGGRSYEQYF; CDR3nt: TGTGCCAGCAGTTTCGGTGGTGGGAGGTCCTACGAGCAGTACTTC
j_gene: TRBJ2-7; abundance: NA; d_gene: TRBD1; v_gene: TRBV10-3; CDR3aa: CASHPGQSSYEQYF; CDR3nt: TGTGCCAGCCACCCGGGACAGAGCTCCTACGAGCAGTACTTC
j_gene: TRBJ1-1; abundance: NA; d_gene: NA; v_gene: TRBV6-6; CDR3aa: CASSYGPSGAEAFF; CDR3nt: TGTGCCAGCAGTTACGGGCCCTCAGGCGCCGAAGCTTTCTTT
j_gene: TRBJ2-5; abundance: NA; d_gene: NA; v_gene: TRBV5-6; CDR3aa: CASSPKPEARETQYF; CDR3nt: TGTGCCAGCAGCCCGAAACCAGAGGCGAGGGAGACCCAGTACTTC
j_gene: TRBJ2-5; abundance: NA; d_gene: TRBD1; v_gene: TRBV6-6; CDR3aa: CASSVPGQGTETQYF; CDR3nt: TGTGCCAGCAGTGTACCGGGACAGGGGACAGAGACCCAGTACTTC
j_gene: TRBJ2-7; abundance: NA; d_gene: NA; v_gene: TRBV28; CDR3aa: CASSSPNYEQYF; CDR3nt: TGTGCCAGCAGTTCACCTAACTACGAGCAGTACTTC
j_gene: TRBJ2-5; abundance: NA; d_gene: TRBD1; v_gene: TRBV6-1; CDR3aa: CASSRQGARETQYF; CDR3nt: TGTGCCAGCAGTCGACAGGGGGCTCGGGAGACCCAGTACTTC
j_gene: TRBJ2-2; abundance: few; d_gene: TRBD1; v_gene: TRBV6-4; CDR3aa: CASSDGTDTGELFF; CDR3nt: TGTGCCAGCAGTGACGGGACAGACACCGGGGAGCTGTTTTTT
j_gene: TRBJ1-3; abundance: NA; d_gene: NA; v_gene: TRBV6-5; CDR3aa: CASRTREVGNTIYF; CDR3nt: TGTGCCAGCAGAACCAGGGAGGTTGGAAACACCATATATTTT
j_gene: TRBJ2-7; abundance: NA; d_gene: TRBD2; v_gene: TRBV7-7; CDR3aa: CASSPDPLAGGPYEQYF; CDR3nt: TGTGCCAGCAGCCCAGATCCCTTAGCGGGAGGCCCCTACGAGCAGTACTTC
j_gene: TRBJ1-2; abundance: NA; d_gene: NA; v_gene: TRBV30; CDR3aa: CASTYSRGYTF; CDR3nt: TGTGCCTCCACGTACTCACGGGGCTACACCTTC
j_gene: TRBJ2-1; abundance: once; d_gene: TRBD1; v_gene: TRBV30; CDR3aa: CAWSGDRGYNEQFF; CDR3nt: TGTGCCTGGAGTGGGGACAGGGGCTACAATGAGCAGTTCTTC
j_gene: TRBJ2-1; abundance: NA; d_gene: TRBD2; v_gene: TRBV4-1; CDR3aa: CASSQAVSASGSRVYNEQFF; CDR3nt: TGCGCCAGCAGCCAAGCAGTTTCTGCTAGCGGGAGTCGGGTCTACAATGAGCAGTTCTTC
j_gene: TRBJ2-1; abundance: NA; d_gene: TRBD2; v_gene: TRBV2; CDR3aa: CASSGRFSGAGEQFF; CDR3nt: TGTGCCAGCAGTGGCCGGTTTAGCGGGGCCGGTGAGCAGTTCTTC
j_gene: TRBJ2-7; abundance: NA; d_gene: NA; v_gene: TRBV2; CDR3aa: CASTELEVSYEQYF; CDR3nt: TGTGCCAGCACCGAACTGGAGGTCTCCTACGAGCAGTACTTC
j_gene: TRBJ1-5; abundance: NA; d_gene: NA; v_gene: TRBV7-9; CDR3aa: CASSPNGNQPQHF; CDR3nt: TGTGCCAGCAGCCCTAACGGGAATCAGCCCCAGCATTTT
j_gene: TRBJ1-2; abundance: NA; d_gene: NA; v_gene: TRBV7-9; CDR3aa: CASSSDRYYGYTF; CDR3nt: TGTGCCAGCAGTTCCGACAGGTACTATGGCTACACCTTC
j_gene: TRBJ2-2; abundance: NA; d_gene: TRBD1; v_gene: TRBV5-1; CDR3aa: CASSHKTGGAPGELFF; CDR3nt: TGCGCCAGCAGCCACAAAACAGGGGGCGCCCCCGGGGAGCTGTTTTTT
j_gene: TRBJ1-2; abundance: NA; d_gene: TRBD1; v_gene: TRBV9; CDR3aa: CASSGGQATNGYTF; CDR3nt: TGTGCCAGCAGCGGTGGACAGGCTACAAATGGCTACACCTTC
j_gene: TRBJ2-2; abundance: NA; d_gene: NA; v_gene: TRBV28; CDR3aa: CASTFGISGELFF; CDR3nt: TGTGCCAGCACCTTCGGGATATCCGGGGAGCTGTTTTTT
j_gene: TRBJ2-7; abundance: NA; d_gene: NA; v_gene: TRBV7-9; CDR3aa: CAGTNTPSYEQYF; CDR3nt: TGTGCCGGAACTAATACCCCTTCCTACGAGCAGTACTTC
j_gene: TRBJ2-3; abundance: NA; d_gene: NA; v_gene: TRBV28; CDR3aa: CASSLDTPADTQYF; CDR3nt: TGTGCCAGCAGTCTTGACACCCCGGCAGATACGCAGTATTTT
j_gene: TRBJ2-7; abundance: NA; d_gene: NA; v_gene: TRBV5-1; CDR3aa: CASSPTVSYEQYF; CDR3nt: TGCGCCAGCAGTCCGACAGTCTCCTACGAGCAGTACTTC